These 32 T cell receptor beta chains originate from one sample sequenced in a study of response to subunit inactivated influenza vaccine. MiXCR, run by TCRdb on the RT-PCR reads, gives a single entry per CDR3 protein. The profile shows around 200,000 distinct CDR3 sequences, about a tenth of them singletons. The sample in question was non-naive T cells sorted from PBMCs, obtained on the day of vaccination. The receptors originated from a man between 50 and 59 years old who received an inactivated influenza vaccine.

This clonotype is judged medium-sized (0.01 to 0.1%). The V gene is TRBV6-2 or TRBV6-3, the J gene TRBJ1-5; D not certain. V shed 5 bases and J shed 3 bases, with 11 bases lying between them. CDR1 is MNHEY, CDR2 SVGEGT, per germline. The length of the CDR3 is 14 residues. CDR3 sequence reads: CASSRRADNQPQHF. In nucleotides, the CDR3 is TGTGCCAGCAGTCGGAGGGCTGACAATCAGCCCCAGCATTTT.

This clonotype turned up a few times. DNA for the CDR3: TGCAGTGCTAGGACAGGGCCGACGAGTCAGCCCCAGCATTTT. Translating it yields CSARTGPTSQPQHF. The chain employs TRBV20-1 and TRBJ1-5, with 7 nucleotides matching TRBD1. The CDR3 is made up of 14 amino acids. J gave up 6 bases and V 3 bases, and 8 bases lay outside the gene matches. Looked up from germline, CDR1 is DFQATT and CDR2 is SNEGSKA (reference sequence).

The chain has TRBV12-3 or TRBV12-4 and TRBJ1-2; weak D call: TRBD1 (5 bases). Trimming removed 6 bases at V and 3 bases at J, with 11 bases between. The CDR3 sequence is 13 residues long. The CDR3 DNA reads as TGTGCCAGCAGCCGTGACAGCTACTATGGCTACACCTTC. It codes for CASSRDSYYGYTF.

This clonotype was observed a handful of times. The V call is TRBV4-3, the J call TRBJ2-5, with 10 bases aligning to TRBD2. Germline V CDR1 and CDR2: LGHNA, YSLEER. V shed 0 bases, J shed 7 bases, and the junction held 11 bases outside the gene matches. The CDR3 consists of 17 residues. The CDR3 nucleotides read TGCGCCAGCAGCCAAGATCCCCGGACTAGCGGCTTGGGGACCCAGTACTTC. It translates to CASSQDPRTSGLGTQYF.

This clonotype has only a few counts. V is TRBV12-3 or TRBV12-4 and J is TRBJ1-1; D perhaps matches TRBD1 (5 bases). V was shortened by 6 bases and J by 7 bases, with 18 bases between the two germline ends. The CDR3 totals 14 residues. The chain's CDR3 is CASRTRAGSGEAFF. The CDR3 nucleotides read TGTGCCAGCAGGACCCGTGCAGGGTCGGGTGAAGCTTTCTTT.

The chain joins TRBV27 to TRBJ1-2; weak D call: TRBD1 (6 bases). Germline V lookup: CDR1 MNHEY, CDR2 SMNVEV (reference sequence). Trimming shortened V by 3 bases and J by 3 bases, and 8 bases separated the two germline ends. CDR3 length: 13 amino acids. CDR3 coding DNA: TGTGCCAGCAGTTTTCAGGGGTACTATGGCTACACCTTC. This sequence encodes CASSFQGYYGYTF.

This clonotype has just a few counts. V gene TRBV15 combines with J gene TRBJ1-3; a weak D match, TRBD1 (5 bases). Germline V gene data show CDR1 as LNHNV and CDR2 as YYDKDF (reference sequence). The length of the CDR3 is 15 residues. Trimming removed 0 bases from V and 2 bases from J, with 8 bases in between. The CDR3 nucleotides read TGTGCCACCAGCAGAGATATGGGGGCTGGAAACACCATATATTTT. It encodes CATSRDMGAGNTIYF.

V is TRBV20-1 and J is TRBJ2-7; 8 bases are shared with TRBD2. With V trimmed by 3 bases and J by 3 bases, 10 bases remained unmatched. CDR3 length: 15 amino acids. Germline V gene lookup returns CDR1 DFQATT and CDR2 SNEGSKA (reference sequence). The DNA for the CDR3 is TGCAGTGCTAGCAGGCGGGCGACTAGCGACTACGAGCAGTACTTC. The encoded protein is CSASRRATSDYEQYF.

The gene calls are TRBV3-1 and TRBJ1-4, with D possibly being TRBD1 (6 bases). V was cut by 1 base and J by 9 bases, with 15 bases left in between. Germline V gene lookup returns CDR1 LGHDT and CDR2 YNNKEL (reference sequence). This CDR3 comprises 15 residues. CDR3 protein: CASSQGGARGQKLFF. As DNA, the CDR3 is TGTGCCAGCAGCCAAGGCGGGGCCAGGGGCCAAAAACTGTTTTTT.

The chain joins TRBV6-5 to TRBJ2-3, with TRBD1 matching over 7 bases. V lost 0 bases and J lost 3; bases outside the gene matches: 9. From germline, CDR1 is MNHEY and CDR2 SVGAGI. The CDR3 sequence is 17 residues long. The CDR3 sequence is CASSYSKQGISTDTQYF. CDR3 bases: TGTGCCAGCAGTTACTCGAAACAGGGGATTTCAACAGATACGCAGTATTTT.

This clonotype occurred a few times. This sequence joins TRBV4-3 and TRBJ2-5; possibly TRBD1 for D (6 bases). CDR3 size: 15 residues. CDR1 is LGHNA, CDR2 YSLEER, per germline. Trimming stripped 0 bases from V and 3 bases from J, with 11 bases between. CDR3 coding DNA: TGCGCCAGCAGCCAAGATCCTCAGGGGAAAGAGACCCAGTACTTC. Protein product: CASSQDPQGKETQYF.

The table lists this clonotype with many counts. V gene TRBV5-4 combines with J gene TRBJ2-1; possibly TRBD1 or TRBD2 for D (5 bases each). The V end lost 4 bases, the J end lost 9 bases, and 14 bases lay between the germline ends. Germline V gene data show CDR1 as SGHNT and CDR2 as YYREEE (reference sequence). The CDR3 is 13 residues long. CDR3 coding DNA: TGTGCCAGCAGCCGGGACGGATTGAGTGAGCAGTTCTTC. Protein product: CASSRDGLSEQFF.

The rearrangement uses TRBV7-9 and TRBJ2-7; 7 bases fit TRBD2. The CDR3 is made up of 14 amino acids. Germline CDR1 reads SEHNR; CDR2 reads FQNEAQ (reference sequence). Germline trimming cut 1 base from V and 6 bases from J; bases unmatched to any gene: 6. The CDR3 nucleotides are TGTGCCAGCAGCTTAGTACGGGGGGACGGCGAGCAGTACTTC. The encoded protein is CASSLVRGDGEQYF.

This clonotype occurred a few times. V and J are TRBV11-1 and TRBJ2-2; D remains ambiguous. There are 16 residues in the CDR3. Per the germline V gene, CDR1 is SGHAT and CDR2 is FQDESV (reference sequence). Trimming stripped 4 bases from V and 1 base from J, with 13 bases between. This chain's CDR3 is CASSSPTTENTGELFF. The CDR3 DNA is TGTGCCAGCAGCTCCCCTACTACAGAGAACACCGGGGAGCTGTTTTTT.

The V call is TRBV5-1, the J call TRBJ2-6; 8 bases are shared with TRBD1. V shed 4 bases and J 1 base; nucleotides not matched to a gene: 4. Per germline, CDR1 SGHRS and CDR2 YFSETQ. CDR3 length: 16 residues. The CDR3 protein is CASSQRTGSGANVLTF. The CDR3 DNA follows: TGCGCCAGCAGCCAAAGGACAGGGTCTGGGGCCAACGTCCTGACTTTC.

There are a few counts of this clonotype. The chain joins TRBV18 to TRBJ2-1; 14 positions agree with TRBD2. Per germline, CDR1 KGHSH and CDR2 LQKENI. V lost 4 bases to trimming and J lost 7 bases; unmatched junction nucleotides: 6. CDR3 length equals 16 residues. CDR3 DNA sequence: TGTGCCAGCTCACTGTTGACTAGCGGGAGGGCTAATGAGCAGTTCTTC. Translated, it gives CASSLLTSGRANEQFF.

This clonotype has ten or more counts. This rearrangement joins TRBV12-3 or TRBV12-4 to TRBJ1-2; no clear D. The CDR3 has 13 amino acids. V was clipped by 6 bases and J by 5 bases, with 13 bases between them. The CDR3 DNA follows: TGTGCCAGCAGCCCCGACACCCGGTATGGCTACACCTTC. Encoded protein: CASSPDTRYGYTF.

The chain employs TRBV3-1 and TRBJ1-4; possibly TRBD1 for D (6 bases). This CDR3 region has 16 residues. V lost 0 bases and J lost 4, with 12 bases in between. The V gene's germline CDR1 is LGHDT and CDR2 YNNKEL (reference sequence). The CDR3: CASSQDVTGLNEKLFF. In nucleotides, the CDR3 is TGTGCCAGCAGCCAAGATGTTACAGGGCTTAATGAAAAACTGTTTTTT.

There are many counts of this clonotype. The chain carries TRBV15 and TRBJ2-5; 11 positions match TRBD2. Germline V gene lookup returns CDR1 LNHNV and CDR2 YYDKDF (reference sequence). With V trimmed by 8 bases and J by 5 bases, 7 bases remained unmatched. The CDR3 contains 14 residues. The CDR3 nucleotides are TGTGCCACCGGGCTAGCGGGGGGATCGGAGACCCAGTACTTC. Its protein product is CATGLAGGSETQYF.

This clonotype showed up just a few times. CDR3 bases: TGCAGCGTTGCCAGCGGGGCGGGCACCGGGGAGCTGTTTTTT. The encoded protein is CSVASGAGTGELFF. The chain is built from TRBV29-1 and TRBJ2-2; TRBD2 matches 7 bases. J was trimmed by 4 bases and V by 4 bases; bases with no gene match: 6. In germline, CDR1 is SQVTM, CDR2 ANQGSEA. CDR3 length: 14 amino acids.

This clonotype came up many times. This chain joins TRBV20-1 and TRBJ1-5; D is ambiguous. Germline V gene data show CDR1 as DFQATT and CDR2 as SNEGSKA (reference sequence). There are 12 residues in the CDR3. V dropped 4 bases and J dropped 5 bases, with 9 bases sitting between them. The CDR3 reads CSATFADQPQHF. The CDR3 nucleotides are TGCAGTGCTACCTTCGCCGATCAGCCCCAGCATTTT.

There are many counts of this clonotype. The rearrangement uses TRBV7-9 and TRBJ2-2; no reliable D call. The CDR3 is made up of 12 amino acids. Germline V lookup: CDR1 SEHNR, CDR2 FQNEAQ (reference sequence). The CDR3 loop is CTHGSNTGELFF. The CDR3 coding sequence is TGTACTCACGGATCGAACACCGGGGAGCTGTTTTTT.

The chain joins TRBV12-3 or TRBV12-4 to TRBJ2-3, with D possibly being TRBD2 (6 bases). V lost 8 bases and J lost 7, with 16 bases in between. The CDR3 is made up of 13 amino acids. The CDR3 DNA sequence: TGTGCCAGCGGAGGGACCAGATCTAATACGCAGTATTTT. This translates into CASGGTRSNTQYF.

This clonotype was observed a handful of times. The chain combines TRBV11-2 with TRBJ2-3; TRBD1 might be the D (6 bases). Germline CDR1 SGHAT, CDR2 FQNNGV. V was cut by 5 bases and J by 3 bases, with 12 bases left in between. The CDR3 sequence is 14 residues long. The DNA of the CDR3 is TGTGCCAGCAGCCGGGACATACTAACAGATACGCAGTATTTT. It encodes CASSRDILTDTQYF.

This clonotype was observed at least ten times. V is TRBV30 and J is TRBJ1-5, with a tentative D call TRBD1 (5 bases). The CDR3 covers 15 residues. Germline V gene data show CDR1 as GTSNPN and CDR2 as SVGIG (reference sequence). V was shortened by 2 bases and J by 7 bases, with 18 bases between the two germline ends. The CDR3 region has the DNA TGTGCCTGGAGTCTGTTTGGGGGAGCCCAACAGCCCCAGCATTTT. Residues: CAWSLFGGAQQPQHF.

Many counts were recorded for this clonotype. In DNA form, the CDR3 reads TGCGCCAGCAGGTTTGGGAACACCGGGGAGCTGTTTTTT. This sequence encodes CASRFGNTGELFF. The chain links TRBV5-1 to TRBJ2-2; D is unclear. This CDR3 has 13 amino acids. V dropped 5 bases and J dropped 1 base, with 6 bases sitting between them. Germline V gene data show CDR1 as SGHRS and CDR2 as YFSETQ.

This clonotype came up a few times. An end of the junction differs from the germline gene, which may be a read error. V usage is TRBV4-2 and J usage is TRBJ1-4; D not resolved. Looked up from germline, CDR1 is LGHNA and CDR2 is YNFKEQ. This CDR3 has 12 residues. Here the CDR3 reads CASSQEFGDHLF. Written as DNA, the CDR3 is TGTGCCAGCAGCCAAGAGTTTGGGGATCATCTCTTT.

As for this clonotype: At one end the junction does not follow the germline gene, possibly because of a read error. The V call is TRBV5-1, the J call TRBJ2-2, with 9 positions matching TRBD1. This CDR3 has 16 residues. CDR1 and CDR2 from the germline V gene are SGHRS and YFSETQ. The CDR3 nucleotides are TGCGCCAGCAGCAACCAAGGACAGGGGAGGATCGGGGAGCTGTCTTTT. Protein product: CASSNQGQGRIGELSF.

This clonotype occurred a few times. This sequence joins TRBV20-1 and TRBJ1-5; D unresolved. The length of the CDR3 is 15 residues. The V and J ends lost 2 bases and 0 bases respectively, with 11 bases between them. CDR1 is DFQATT, CDR2 SNEGSKA, per germline (reference sequence). CDR3: CSARSHGRSNQPQHF. The CDR3 bases are TGCAGTGCTAGATCGCACGGTCGTAGCAATCAGCCCCAGCATTTT.

This clonotype was seen only a few times. The chain has TRBV4-2 and TRBJ2-2, with D tentatively TRBD2 (6 bases). CDR1 LGHNA and CDR2 YNFKEQ come from the germline V gene. The CDR3 contains 15 residues. V was pared by 6 bases and J by 0 bases, with 11 bases between. The CDR3 sequence: CASRSGSANTGELFF. In nucleotides, the CDR3 is TGTGCCAGCAGGAGCGGGTCAGCGAACACCGGGGAGCTGTTTTTT.

The chain uses TRBV15 and TRBJ1-4; D remains ambiguous. Germline loops: CDR1 LNHNV, CDR2 YYDKDF (reference sequence). The CDR3 runs 12 residues. Trimming shortened V by 3 bases and J by 8 bases, and 7 bases separated the two germline ends. CDR3 amino acids: CATSRREEKLFF. The CDR3 coding sequence is TGTGCCACCAGCAGGCGGGAGGAAAAACTGTTTTTT.

This clonotype was counted at least ten times. The chain recombines TRBV3-1 with TRBJ2-1; 8 nucleotides match TRBD1. CDR1 and CDR2 (germline): LGHDT, YNNKEL (reference sequence). J gave up 12 bases and V 2 bases, and 21 bases lay outside the gene matches. CDR3 size: 18 residues. In nucleotides, the CDR3 is TGTGCCAGCAGCCAAAACCCGTGGCAGGGGGCCGAAATTAGTTGGCAGTTCTTC. Translated: CASSQNPWQGAEISWQFF.